The 23 T cell receptor beta chains in this list originate from one sample, sequenced in a study of OX40 agonist ivuxolimab in advanced cancers. Libraries were prepared by immunoSEQ multiplex PCR; TCRdb keeps only in-frame clonotypes and omits some of them. The data contain some 64,000 clones, 80% to 95% of them seen just once; the ten biggest clones take up just under 25%. Sequenced material: CD4+ or CD8+ T cells sorted from blood, taken in a trial of the OX40 agonist ivuxolimab. These receptors were obtained from an adult with an advanced solid tumor such as melanoma, head and neck, liver or kidney cancer.

This clone was counted a single time. V and J are TRBV21-1 and TRBJ1-1. TRBV21-1 corresponds to a pseudogene. The CDR3 is 14 amino acids. DNA for the CDR3: TGTGCCAGCAGCAAAGTGGAGGGGAGAACTGAAGCTTTCTTT. Protein product: CASSKVEGRTEAFF.

This chain uses TRBV27 with TRBJ2-5, with 8 bases aligning to TRBD2. Judging by the DNA end, TRBJ2-7 fits better; the J call may be wrong. CDR3 length: 14 residues. CDR1 MNHEY and CDR2 SMNVEV come from the germline V gene (reference sequence). The CDR3 sequence is CASSPSGRVDEQYF. DNA of the CDR3: TGTGCCAGCAGTCCCAGCGGGAGAGTGGACGAGCAGTACTTC.

This clone was found once. The V call is TRBV4-2, the J call TRBJ2-3; no firm D call. Germline CDR1 and CDR2: LGHNA and YNFKEQ. This CDR3 region has 13 residues. Trimming took 1 base from V and 2 from J, leaving 4 bases between them. The CDR3 DNA sequence: TGTGCCAGCAGCCAAGTCCCCACAGATACGCAGTATTTT. Amino acid sequence: CASSQVPTDTQYF.

The V gene is TRBV5-1, the J gene TRBJ2-1; 11 bases map to TRBD2. V gave up 4 bases and J gave up 0 bases; unmatched junction bases: 3. Germline V gene lookup returns CDR1 SGHRS and CDR2 YFSETQ. This CDR3 contains 16 residues. Here the CDR3 reads CASSLTSGSSYNEQFF. The CDR3 bases are TGCGCCAGCAGCCTTACTAGCGGGAGCTCCTACAATGAGCAGTTCTTC.

The J gene is TRBJ2-1, the V gene TRBV19; unclear D gene. Germline lookup yields CDR1 LNHDA and CDR2 SQIVND (reference sequence). The ends were cut back, 5 bases at V and 0 bases at J, with 5 bases in the middle. The CDR3 runs 13 residues. Written as DNA, the CDR3 is TGTGCCAGTAGTTGGGGCTCCTACAATGAGCAGTTCTTC. Its protein is CASSWGSYNEQFF.

The chain has TRBV4-3 and TRBJ2-1; a weak D match, TRBD1 (5 bases). Trimming cost V 4 bases and J 1 base, with 17 bases left between them. The CDR3 has 17 residues. The germline gives CDR1 LGHNA, CDR2 YSLEER. Written as DNA, the CDR3 is TGCGCCAGCAGCCCCAAGCCGAGGACAAGTTCCTACAATGAGCAGTTCTTC. Its translation: CASSPKPRTSSYNEQFF.

The rearrangement links TRBV6-4 to TRBJ2-1; TRBD2 aligns across 10 bases. J was trimmed by 4 bases and V by 2 bases; bases with no gene match: 2. Germline CDR1 reads MRHNA; CDR2 reads SNTAGT. This CDR3 contains 15 residues. CDR3 sequence: CASSDLAGAYNEQFF. The CDR3 DNA reads as TGTGCCAGCAGTGACCTAGCGGGAGCTTACAATGAGCAGTTCTTC.

The rearrangement links TRBV19 to TRBJ2-3; 13 nucleotides align to TRBD2. Germline CDR1 reads LNHDA; CDR2 reads SQIVND (reference sequence). Germline trimming cut 2 bases from V and 0 bases from J; bases unmatched to any gene: 2. This CDR3 is 17 amino acids long. In nucleotides, the CDR3 is TGTGCCAGTAGTATACCGGGACTAGCGGGAAGCACAGATACGCAGTATTTT. It encodes CASSIPGLAGSTDTQYF.

The chain links TRBV4-1 to TRBJ2-1; D not resolved. Germline V gives CDR1 MGHRA, CDR2 YSYEKL. The CDR3 has 15 residues. The V end was cut by 3 bases, the J end by 0 bases, with 9 bases between. CDR3 protein: CASSQEYSSYNEQFF. For the CDR3, the DNA is TGCGCCAGCAGCCAGGAATACAGCTCCTACAATGAGCAGTTCTTC.

The chain links TRBV6-1 to TRBJ1-2; D call uncertain. This CDR3 contains 14 residues. Germline V gene lookup returns CDR1 MNHNS and CDR2 SASEGT. V gave up 4 bases and J gave up 6 bases, with 15 bases separating them. Here the CDR3 DNA reads TGTGCCAGCAGTGCCCGGACCTTTATTGATGGCTACACCTTC. The encoded protein is CASSARTFIDGYTF.

The rearrangement uses TRBV21-1 and TRBJ2-7; the D segment call TRBD2 is taken from the table without a DNA check. TRBV21-1 is a listed pseudogene. The length of the CDR3 is 16 residues. The CDR3 loop is CASSCSGLPSSYEQYF. CDR3 DNA sequence: TGTGCCAGCAGTTGTTCGGGACTCCCGAGCTCCTACGAGCAGTACTTC.

CDR3 protein: CASSPERLAGGLYNEQFF. The DNA for the CDR3 is TGCGCCAGCAGTCCGGAAAGACTAGCGGGAGGTTTGTACAATGAGCAGTTCTTC. V gene TRBV10-1 combines with J gene TRBJ2-1; 13 bases are a match to TRBD2. This CDR3 is built from 18 residues. In germline, CDR1 is WNHNN, CDR2 SYGVQD (reference sequence). Germline trimming cut 5 bases from V and 4 bases from J; bases unmatched to any gene: 11.

The rearrangement uses TRBV28 and TRBJ2-3; TRBD2 matches 9 bases. CDR3 length: 17 residues. The V and J ends lost 2 bases and 2 bases, in that order; junction bases with no gene match: 8. Germline V gene data show CDR1 as MDHEN and CDR2 as SYDVKM. The CDR3 sequence: CASSLGGASGITDTQYF. As DNA, the CDR3 is TGTGCCAGCAGTTTAGGTGGTGCTAGCGGGATCACAGATACGCAGTATTTT.

V gene TRBV7-3 combines with J gene TRBJ2-3; 10 bases line up with TRBD1. The CDR3 contains 15 residues. Germline V gene sequence: CDR1 SGHTA, CDR2 FQGTGA. Trimming removed 5 bases from V and 4 bases from J; junction bases left unmatched: 6. The CDR3 sequence is CASSPGTGAADTQYF. DNA of the CDR3: TGTGCCAGCAGCCCCGGGACAGGGGCAGCAGATACGCAGTATTTT.

A word on this clone: The sample contains more than one DNA sequence encoding this CDR3. The chain carries TRBV4-1 and TRBJ1-4; D remains ambiguous. The V end was cut by 1 base, the J end by 4 bases, with 1 base between. The CDR3 is 12 amino acids. Per the germline V gene, CDR1 is MGHRA and CDR2 is YSYEKL. DNA of the CDR3: TGCGCCAGCAGCCAAGTTAATGAAAAACTGTTTTTT. It translates to CASSQVNEKLFF.

The chain links TRBV21-1 to TRBJ1-5; the tabulated D call, TRBD1, remains unverified against the DNA. TRBV21-1 is a pseudogene locus. The CDR3 length is 17 residues. CDR3 amino acids: CASGHSAQTYSNQPQHF. The DNA of the CDR3 is TGTGCCAGCGGACACTCGGCACAGACCTATAGCAATCAGCCCCAGCATTTT.

This clone has only one observation. V and J are TRBV4-1 and TRBJ2-7, with D perhaps matching TRBD2 (5 bases). Trimming took 2 bases from V and 4 from J, leaving 18 bases between them. The CDR3 runs to 16 residues. CDR1 MGHRA and CDR2 YSYEKL come from the germline V gene. CDR3 sequence (DNA): TGCGCCAGCAGCCAACGTTTGGTGGGGAGTCCGTACGAGCAGTACTTC. Its translation: CASSQRLVGSPYEQYF.

The V gene is TRBV29-1, the J gene TRBJ2-7, with D perhaps TRBD1 or TRBD2 (6 bases each). Germline V gene data show CDR1 as SQVTM and CDR2 as ANQGSEA. Trimming left V 0 bases short and J 8 bases short, with 17 bases between. This CDR3 is 14 amino acids long. CDR3 sequence reads: CSVEDRGTSAQQYF. The CDR3 DNA sequence: TGCAGCGTTGAAGATCGGGGGACATCGGCCCAGCAGTACTTC.

This rearrangement joins TRBV27 to TRBJ1-5; 7 bases fit TRBD1. The CDR3 is made up of 14 amino acids. J gave up 9 bases and V 6 bases, and 11 bases lay outside the gene matches. Germline CDR1 MNHEY, CDR2 SMNVEV (reference sequence). The CDR3 coding sequence is TGTGCCAGCAGCCCTGGACAGGCCTCGCGGCCCCAGCATTTT. Translated: CASSPGQASRPQHF.

The V gene is TRBV7-6, the J gene TRBJ2-1; D call uncertain. Germline V lookup: CDR1 SGHVS, CDR2 FNYEAQ. The V end lost 1 base, the J end lost 7 bases, and 8 bases lay between the germline ends. The CDR3 consists of 13 residues. The CDR3 sequence: CASSLDVNNEQFF. CDR3 DNA sequence: TGTGCCAGCAGCTTAGACGTAAATAATGAGCAGTTCTTC.

The rearrangement links TRBV20-1 to TRBJ1-2, with D uncertain. V was trimmed by 8 bases and J by 4 bases, leaving 8 bases between them. CDR3 length: 10 amino acids. The germline V gene encodes CDR1 DFQATT and CDR2 SNEGSKA (reference sequence). The CDR3 DNA reads TGCAGTCTGCTCGGCTATGGCTACACCTTC. This codes for CSLLGYGYTF.

The chain is built from TRBV28 and TRBJ2-7; TRBD1 or TRBD2 may be the D gene (5 bases each). Looked up from germline, CDR1 is MDHEN and CDR2 is SYDVKM. The CDR3 sequence is 12 residues long. The V end was cut by 4 bases, the J end by 3 bases, with 7 bases between. The CDR3 region has the DNA TGTGCCAGCAGTTGGGACGTCTACGAGCAGTACTTC. Protein: CASSWDVYEQYF.

The chain carries TRBV7-9 and TRBJ2-5; the match to TRBD1 covers 8 bases. The germline gives CDR1 SEHNR, CDR2 FQNEAQ (reference sequence). With 3 bases clipped from V and 4 bases from J, the junction kept 4 bases outside the gene matches. The CDR3 extends over 14 amino acids. CDR3 nucleotide sequence: TGTGCCAGCAGCTTGGGGACAGGAGGAGAGACCCAGTACTTC. It translates to CASSLGTGGETQYF.